Reported below is one T cell receptor (beta chain). In germline, CDR1 is LGHDT, CDR2 YNNKEL (reference sequence). The V segment lost 2 bases and the J segment 7 bases; nucleotides outside the gene matches: 8. This CDR3 is built from 15 residues. The data originate from a study of blood T cell repertoires in COVID-19. Study-level background: Collection of acute and convalescent COVID-19 samples took place in the United States, Italy and Spain. T cells, B-cell-depleted T cells, or PBMCs provided the cDNA or gDNA that served as material.

In the study's own analysis: The authors estimated nucleated cell counts from reference gene primer amplification. The repertoire was sequenced with immunoSEQ multiplex PCR; TCRdb's copy has only in-frame clones and lacks some. D and trimming were read from the DNA, whereas the V and J calls and clone size are those reported in that table. Among 200,000 to 300,000 clones listed, approximately 86% were seen once. Material: peripheral blood. J is TRBJ1-2 and V is TRBV3-1 (or the pseudogene TRBV3-2); 9 bases map to TRBD1. The receptor was isolated from a man aged 25-40 years with active or convalescent COVID-19. The DNA for the CDR3 is TGTGCCAGCAGCCAATCTACAGGGGGCGCTGGTGGCTACACCTTC. Its protein product is CASSQSTGGAGGYTF.